Described below is a single T cell receptor (beta chain) sequence and its context. Repertoires were generated with immunoSEQ multiplex PCR, while TCRdb's copy carries only in-frame clones and drops some. The data contain about 60,000 clones, roughly 84% of them singletons. The data originate from a study of lymphopenia after photon versus proton radiotherapy. The V end was cut by 5 bases, the J end by 5 bases, with 19 bases between. This CDR3 region has 16 residues. Germline loops: CDR1 PRHDT, CDR2 FYEKMQ (reference sequence). This chain uses TRBV13 with TRBJ2-1, with D possibly being TRBD1 or TRBD2 (7 bases each). The source is a man in his sixties with pancreatic cancer. The sequencing here drew on peripheral blood, taken from a patient treated with proton-based radiotherapy. The CDR3 reads CASSPPRGGEDNEQFF. Here the CDR3 DNA reads TGTGCCAGCAGCCCCCCCAGGGGGGGGGAGGACAATGAGCAGTTCTTC. The variable domain in full, with the rest retrieved from reference TRBV13 and TRBJ2-1, is AAGVIQSPRHLIKEKRETATLKCYPIPRHDTVYWYQQGPGQDPQFLISFYEKMQSDKGSIPDRFSAQQFSDYHSELNMSSLELGDSALYFCASSPPRGGEDNEQFFGPGTRLTVL.